The 23 T cell receptor beta chains below come from one sample, sequenced in a study of cytomegalovirus exposure and HLA in healthy donors. PCR used 60 Vbeta primers and 13 Jbeta primers. Clones were sequenced by immunoSEQ multiplex PCR, and TCRdb holds only the in-frame ones, with some missing. There are around 170,000 clones in the sample; approximately 81% occur only once, and roughly 1.4% lies in the top ten. Sequencing was done on a sample of PBMCs. The receptors were gathered from a man aged 50-60 years in good health and CMV-seropositive.

The genes are TRBV5-1 and TRBJ2-2; possibly TRBD2 for D (6 bases). The CDR3 totals 16 residues. From germline, CDR1 is SGHRS and CDR2 YFSETQ. V was trimmed by 0 bases and J by 3 bases, leaving 12 bases between them. CDR3 residues: CASSLAVAVDTGELFF. CDR3 DNA: TGCGCCAGCAGCTTGGCGGTAGCGGTTGACACCGGGGAGCTGTTTTTT.

V is TRBV6-1 and J is TRBJ1-2; TRBD1 matches at 7 bases. CDR1 is MNHNS, CDR2 SASEGT, per germline. The V gene end was trimmed by 10 bases and the J gene end by 4 bases; junction bases not matched to a gene: 6. The length of the CDR3 is 12 residues. CDR3 bases: TGTGCCAATTCCAGGGGGACCTATGGCTACACCTTC. This encodes CANSRGTYGYTF.

The chain combines TRBV7-9 with TRBJ1-6, with D possibly being TRBD1 (5 bases). CDR3 length: 15 residues. Trimming cost V 5 bases and J 7 bases, with 15 bases left between them. CDR1 and CDR2 (germline): SEHNR, FQNEAQ (reference sequence). The CDR3 coding sequence is TGTGCCAGCAGCCCCCGCCGACAGCAGAATTCACCCCTCCACTTT. It is translated as CASSPRRQQNSPLHF.

DNA of the CDR3: TGTGCCAGCAGCCCCCGGGGGGGCACAGATACGCAGTATTTT. It yields the protein CASSPRGGTDTQYF. This sequence joins TRBV7-6 and TRBJ2-3; 7 nucleotides match TRBD2. V lost 5 bases to trimming and J lost 1 base; unmatched junction nucleotides: 3. In germline, CDR1 is SGHVS, CDR2 FNYEAQ. The CDR3 has 14 residues. The full variable domain, rest sourced from reference TRBV7-6 and TRBJ2-3, is GAGVSQSPRYKVTKRGQDVALRCDPISGHVSLYWYRQALGQGPEFLTYFNYEAQQDKSGLPNDRFSAERPEGSISTLTIQRTEQRDSAMYRCASSPRGGTDTQYFGPGTRLTVL.

V is TRBV5-1 and J is TRBJ2-7; 10 bases map to TRBD1. V shed 4 bases and J 5 bases; nucleotides not matched to a gene: 3. CDR3 length equals 13 residues. CDR1 and CDR2 from the germline V gene are SGHRS and YFSETQ. As DNA, the CDR3 is TGCGCCAGCAGCGTGGGGACAGGGGACGAGCAGTACTTC. It codes for CASSVGTGDEQYF.

V gene TRBV7-9 combines with J gene TRBJ2-3; D not resolved. The germline V gene encodes CDR1 SEHNR and CDR2 FQNEAQ (reference sequence). Trimming cost V 8 bases and J 1 base, with 7 bases left between them. The CDR3 has 12 amino acids. CDR3 nucleotides: TGTGCCAGCGAGCGACGCACAGATACGCAGTATTTT. It specifies CASERRTDTQYF.

The chain links TRBV28 to TRBJ2-7; 11 nucleotides align to TRBD2. Unmatched junction bases numbered 3, after V lost 8 bases and J lost 3 bases. Germline V gene sequence: CDR1 MDHEN, CDR2 SYDVKM. The CDR3 sequence is 13 residues long. The CDR3, as DNA: TGTGCCAGCCTTAGCGGGAGGGTCTACGAGCAGTACTTC. This translates into CASLSGRVYEQYF.

V usage is TRBV19 and J usage is TRBJ2-3; D perhaps matches TRBD1 (5 bases). Trimming cost V 3 bases and J 0 bases, with 19 bases left between them. The CDR3 extends over 18 amino acids. CDR1 is LNHDA and CDR2 is SQIVND in the germline V gene (reference sequence). The CDR3 region is CASSMRAGKPFSTDTQYF. The CDR3 DNA sequence: TGTGCCAGTAGTATGCGAGCAGGGAAGCCCTTTAGCACAGATACGCAGTATTTT.

The chain combines TRBV6-1 with TRBJ1-5, with D unresolved. V lost 4 bases and J 0 bases, leaving 13 bases between the germline ends. Germline V gene data show CDR1 as MNHNS and CDR2 as SASEGT. This CDR3 is 16 amino acids long. CDR3 in DNA: TGTGCCAGCAGTGCGGTAATTTCCAATAGCAATCAGCCCCAGCATTTT. Encoded protein: CASSAVISNSNQPQHF.

The chain is built from TRBV6-5 and TRBJ2-7; 12 nucleotides align to TRBD2. In germline, CDR1 is MNHEY, CDR2 SVGAGI. Trimming cost V 7 bases and J 3 bases; bases outside gene matches: 7. The CDR3 runs 15 residues. The CDR3 sequence: CASTQTSGSLYEQYF. The CDR3, as DNA: TGTGCCAGCACCCAGACTAGCGGGAGCCTCTACGAGCAGTACTTC.

V usage is TRBV7-8 and J usage is TRBJ2-3; D gene ambiguous. The germline V gene encodes CDR1 SGHVS and CDR2 FQNEAQ. The CDR3 is 13 residues long. Trimming removed 4 bases at V and 4 bases at J, with 9 bases between. CDR3 amino acids: CASSSWLPDTQYF. CDR3 bases: TGTGCCAGCAGCTCCTGGCTCCCAGATACGCAGTATTTT. Full variable domain (remainder filled in from reference TRBV7-8 and TRBJ2-3): GAGVSQSPRYKVAKRGQDVALRCDPISGHVSLFWYQQALGQGPEFLTYFQNEAQLDKSGLPSDRFFAERPEGSVSTLKIQRTQQEDSAVYLCASSSWLPDTQYFGPGTRLTVL.

The rearrangement uses TRBV14 and TRBJ2-1, with D perhaps matching TRBD2 (6 bases). Germline-derived CDR1 and CDR2 are SGHDN and FVKESK. The CDR3 has 10 residues. V was clipped by 8 bases and J by 9 bases, with 8 bases between them. CDR3 sequence: CASGGSEQFF. The CDR3 nucleotides are TGTGCCAGCGGAGGGAGTGAGCAGTTCTTC. Filled out from reference TRBV14 and TRBJ2-1, the complete variable domain reads EAGVTQFPSHSVIEKGQTVTLRCDPISGHDNLYWYRRVMGKEIKFLLHFVKESKQDESGMPNNRFLAERTGGTYSTLKVQPAELEDSGVYFCASGGSEQFFGPGTRLTVL.

This clone was detected only once. The genes are TRBV5-6 and TRBJ1-1; D possibly corresponds to TRBD1 (6 bases). The CDR3 extends over 15 amino acids. V lost 4 bases and J lost 8, with 21 bases in between. From germline, CDR1 is SGHDT and CDR2 YYEEEE. CDR3 bases: TGTGCCAGCAGCCAACGGGGCCTTGGGGGCTCCGAAGCTTTCTTT. Protein: CASSQRGLGGSEAFF.

This clone has only a few counts. In DNA, the CDR3 is TGTGCCGCCCTGCGAGGGGGAAGGGGACAGCCCCAGCATTTT. It yields the protein CAALRGGRGQPQHF. The genes are TRBV6-1 and TRBJ1-5; possibly TRBD1 for D (6 bases). Germline-derived CDR1 and CDR2 are MNHNS and SASEGT. This CDR3 comprises 14 residues. V was cut by 11 bases and J by 7 bases, with 21 bases left in between.

The rearrangement links TRBV27 to TRBJ2-5, with a tentative D call TRBD1 (5 bases). The CDR3 consists of 12 residues. The germline V gene has CDR1 MNHEY and CDR2 SMNVEV (reference sequence). V shed 10 bases and J shed 5 bases, with 14 bases lying between them. DNA of the CDR3: TGTGCCAACCCGGGCCCAGGGGAGACCCAGTACTTC. This sequence encodes CANPGPGETQYF.

This clone was detected once. The genes are TRBV28 and TRBJ1-2, with D possibly TRBD1 on 5 matching bases. Trimming cost V 7 bases and J 8 bases, with 14 bases left between them. CDR3 length: 12 residues. Germline CDR1 is MDHEN and CDR2 is SYDVKM. The CDR3 protein is CASTGRVSGYTF. In DNA, the CDR3 is TGTGCCAGCACGGGCAGGGTGTCGGGCTACACCTTC.

V usage is TRBV18 and J usage is TRBJ2-7; D is unclear. Germline-derived CDR1 and CDR2 are KGHSH and LQKENI. There are 14 residues in the CDR3. Trimming stripped 2 bases from V and 6 bases from J, with 14 bases between. The DNA of the CDR3 is TGTGCCAGCTCACCAGGGCAGTTTATTCGCGAGCAGTACTTC. This codes for CASSPGQFIREQYF.

The chain's CDR3 is CASSVGAGPNSGNTIYF. The CDR3 bases are TGTGCCAGCAGCGTAGGGGCAGGCCCAAACTCTGGAAACACCATATATTTT. J is TRBJ1-3 and V is TRBV9; no definite D call. The CDR3 length is 17 residues. V shed 0 bases and J shed 0 bases, with 13 bases lying between them. In germline, CDR1 is SGDLS, CDR2 YYNGEE. The variable domain in full, with the rest retrieved from reference TRBV9 and TRBJ1-3, is DSGVTQTPKHLITATGQRVTLRCSPRSGDLSVYWYQQSLDQGLQFLIQYYNGEERAKGNILERFSAQQFPDLHSELNLSSLELGDSALYFCASSVGAGPNSGNTIYFGEGSWLTVV.

The chain is built from TRBV10-3 and TRBJ2-5; tentatively, D is TRBD2 (6 bases). Germline CDR1 reads ENHRY; CDR2 reads SYGVKD. V was pared by 0 bases and J by 4 bases, with 12 bases between. This CDR3 is built from 15 residues. The CDR3 region has the DNA TGTGCCATCAGTGAGTCAGGGGAGGTACGAGAGACCCAGTACTTC. Translated: CAISESGEVRETQYF.

The chain links TRBV7-3 to TRBJ2-2; 8 nucleotides match TRBD1. CDR1 is SGHTA and CDR2 is FQGTGA in the germline V gene. With V trimmed by 1 base and J by 6 bases, 7 bases remained unmatched. The length of the CDR3 is 16 residues. The CDR3 bases are TGTGCCAGCAGCTTAAATGGACAGGGAACGGCCGGGGAGCTGTTTTTT. Translated: CASSLNGQGTAGELFF.

The chain employs TRBV7-6 and TRBJ2-1; 7 nucleotides line up with TRBD2. Per germline, CDR1 SGHVS and CDR2 FNYEAQ. The trim removed 5 bases at V and 7 bases at J, leaving 14 bases unmatched. This CDR3 is 16 amino acids long. CDR3 sequence reads: CASSPLVGEGKNEQFF. DNA for the CDR3: TGTGCCAGCAGCCCGCTGGTGGGGGAGGGCAAAAATGAGCAGTTCTTC. Full variable domain (outside the CDR3, taken from reference TRBV7-6 and TRBJ2-1): GAGVSQSPRYKVTKRGQDVALRCDPISGHVSLYWYRQALGQGPEFLTYFNYEAQQDKSGLPNDRFSAERPEGSISTLTIQRTEQRDSAMYRCASSPLVGEGKNEQFFGPGTRLTVL.

The CDR3 DNA sequence: TGTGCCAGCAGCAGACTCCTTATGAACACTGAAGCTTTCTTT. Protein: CASSRLLMNTEAFF. V and J are TRBV7-2 and TRBJ1-1, with D unresolved. There are 14 residues in the CDR3. The germline gives CDR1 SGHTA, CDR2 FQGNSA. V shed 5 bases and J shed 0 bases, with 10 bases lying between them.

This sequence joins TRBV30 and TRBJ1-6; 10 bases align to TRBD1. V trimming: 5 bases; J trimming: 8 bases; junction bases outside the gene matches: 3. Germline loops: CDR1 GTSNPN, CDR2 SVGIG (reference sequence). The CDR3 extends over 13 amino acids. The CDR3 DNA follows: TGTGCCTGGGGAGGACAGGGGGATTCACCCCTCCACTTT. It is translated as CAWGGQGDSPLHF.